This TCR beta chain derives from a study of cytomegalovirus exposure and HLA in healthy donors (TCRdb year 2017). With regard to the full study: The 650 to 800 repertoires of the first cohort and the 95 to 150 validation repertoires were produced on the same platform, according to a later analysis. The study aimed to test whether cataloging public T cell receptors could reveal signatures of past pathogen exposure. Besides the first cohort of approximately 670 subjects, a separate validation cohort made up of 90 to 150 different subjects was used. To predict cytomegalovirus infection status, the study brought together high-throughput TCR immunosequencing, statistical association of individual TCRs with disease status, and machine learning.

The full study reports these points: Across donors, most TCR sequences were observed very rarely, whereas some public TCRs were present in many individuals. A later analysis had no HLA typing for the validation cohort, so co-occurrence there was scored across all 110 or so repertoires. Subsequent analysis determined that TCRs grouped into clusters in the first cohort also showed a tendency toward co-occurrence across the roughly 130 validation repertoires, and 94% of cluster scores exceeded 0. The study gave a list of under 200 TCR beta chains associated with cytomegalovirus. A few of the identified cytomegalovirus-associated TCR beta chains were confirmed in vitro to be specific for cytomegalovirus antigens. The authors suggested that the approach could potentially be extended to other disease states and immunological phenotypes. Cytomegalovirus status was reported to be diagnosed by the classifier with high specificity and sensitivity in both the original and validation cohorts.

Receptors were amplified or captured by the immunoSEQ multiplex PCR assay. For the original study's pipeline: A statistical classification framework was built to diagnose cytomegalovirus status from the catalog of TCR beta chain sequences. This immuneACCESS table, as held by TCRdb, lists in-frame sequences with V and J called but not all clones. Of the missing ones, under half trace to an unresolved V gene in checked studies; the others have no known cause. That table is the source of V, J and clone size, and D and trimming were worked out from the DNA. This sample comprises about 120,000 clones, about 82% of them detected only once. 4.9% of the sample is held by the ten biggest clonotypes. Remarks on this clone: Its antigen remains undetermined. Base-call qualities are not available, and no considerably larger clone is one nucleotide away.

The donors were included in the validation cohort of roughly 130 subjects, a group kept apart from the roughly 670-subject first cohort. The CDR3 runs 16 residues from the cysteine to the phenylalanine. The DNA shown is the 48-base CDR3, in frame from base 1. This clonotype originated in a man younger than 35 in good health and CMV-seronegative. The receptor chain draws on TRBV12-2 and TRBJ1-4; TRBD1, the table's D call, lacks a check against the DNA. TRBV12-2 is tagged as a pseudogene. Sample: PBMCs. The CDR3 protein is CASRRRPGVSREKLFF. The nucleotides are TGTGCAAGTCGCCGACGTCCAGGGGTATCGCGCGAAAAACTGTTTTTT.